These 20 T cell receptor beta chains were all obtained from the same sample, sequenced in a study of cytomegalovirus exposure and HLA in healthy donors. TCRdb's table, derived via immunoSEQ multiplex PCR, lists solely in-frame clones and lacks some. The sample yields around 220,000 clones, approximately 80% seen once. The sequenced sample was PBMCs. These receptors all stem from a woman aged 25 to 39 in good health and CMV-seropositive.

Note on this clone: Given a much more abundant clone one base away, this may be a read error. The chain uses TRBV27 and TRBJ2-2; D uncertain. The germline V gene encodes CDR1 MNHEY and CDR2 SMNVEV (reference sequence). V dropped 6 bases and J dropped 1 base, with 3 bases sitting between them. The CDR3 is 12 residues long. The CDR3 bases are TGTGCCAGCAGCCTGAACACCGGGGAGCTGTTTTTT. Amino acids: CASSLNTGELFF.

This chain connects TRBV4-2 to TRBJ2-7, with D perhaps TRBD2 (5 bases). The CDR3 extends over 14 amino acids. V was cut by 3 bases and J by 0 bases, with 9 bases left in between. The germline CDR1 and CDR2 sequences are LGHNA and YNFKEQ. The CDR3 nucleotides read TGTGCCAGCAGCCAGGGAGATAGCTCCTACGAGCAGTACTTC. Translated, it gives CASSQGDSSYEQYF.

The genes are TRBV18 and TRBJ1-1; D unresolved. Trimming took 1 base from V and 5 from J, leaving 11 bases between them. This CDR3 is 14 amino acids long. Germline V CDR1 and CDR2: KGHSH, LQKENI. The CDR3: CASSPQEGRTEAFF. CDR3 coding DNA: TGTGCCAGCTCACCACAGGAAGGGAGGACTGAAGCTTTCTTT.

The rearrangement joins TRBV15 to TRBJ2-7; 10 bases fit TRBD1. The CDR3 loop spans 14 amino acids. Germline loops: CDR1 LNHNV, CDR2 YYDKDF (reference sequence). Trimming cost V 1 base and J 7 bases; bases outside gene matches: 4. CDR3 sequence (DNA): TGTGCCACCAGCAGAGGACAGGGGGCAGGTGAGCAGTACTTC. This translates into CATSRGQGAGEQYF. The variable domain in full, with the rest retrieved from reference TRBV15 and TRBJ2-7, is DAMVIQNPRYQVTQFGKPVTLSCSQTLNHNVMYWYQQKSSQAPKLLFHYYDKDFNNEADTPDNFQSRRPNTSFCFLDIRSPGLGDTAMYLCATSRGQGAGEQYFGPGTRLTVT.

The chain has TRBV7-8 and TRBJ1-2; weak D call: TRBD1 (5 bases). CDR1 SGHVS and CDR2 FQNEAQ come from the germline V gene. The CDR3 contains 15 residues. The ends were cut back, 0 bases at V and 0 bases at J, with 8 bases in the middle. Here the CDR3 reads CASSLARTTNYGYTF. CDR3 DNA: TGTGCCAGCAGCTTAGCCCGGACAACTAACTATGGCTACACCTTC.

The chain is built from TRBV6-6 and TRBJ1-2, with unresolved D. The length of the CDR3 is 14 residues. Germline CDR1 and CDR2: MNHNY and SVGAGI (reference sequence). V lost 0 bases and J lost 4, with 9 bases in between. In DNA form, the CDR3 reads TGTGCCAGCAGTTACTCCGGCAGGACCTATGGCTACACCTTC. Translated: CASSYSGRTYGYTF.

The gene calls are TRBV27 and TRBJ2-7; D gene uncertain. The CDR3 runs 19 residues. Between the trimmed V and J ends, which lost 7 bases and 4 bases, there was a span of 32 bases. Germline loops: CDR1 MNHEY, CDR2 SMNVEV (reference sequence). The chain's CDR3 is CASTKGFDPTLGRVYEQYF. In nucleotides, the CDR3 is TGTGCCAGCACTAAAGGTTTCGATCCCACCTTAGGCAGAGTATACGAGCAGTACTTC.

This chain links TRBV5-1 with TRBJ2-1, with unresolved D. The ends were cut back, 2 bases at V and 0 bases at J, with 15 bases in the middle. The CDR3 covers 17 residues. Per the germline V gene, CDR1 is SGHRS and CDR2 is YFSETQ. CDR3 residues: CASSLNLQQVSYNEQFF. The CDR3 coding sequence is TGCGCCAGCAGCTTAAATCTTCAGCAAGTCTCCTACAATGAGCAGTTCTTC.

The genes are TRBV30 and TRBJ2-1; D may be TRBD1 or TRBD2 (5 bases each). CDR1 and CDR2 (germline): GTSNPN, SVGIG (reference sequence). Trimming shortened V by 2 bases and J by 12 bases, and 23 bases separated the two germline ends. The CDR3 loop spans 15 amino acids. CDR3 in amino acids: CAWSSRLGTGIVQFF. DNA of the CDR3: TGTGCCTGGAGTTCCCGCCTCGGGACCGGTATTGTGCAGTTCTTC.

This chain links TRBV28 with TRBJ2-7; tentatively, D is TRBD1 (5 bases). V lost 6 bases to trimming and J lost 5 bases, with 17 bases between them. This CDR3 has 14 amino acids. Per germline, CDR1 MDHEN and CDR2 SYDVKM. This chain's CDR3 is CASRRQGDQHEQYF. The CDR3 DNA is TGTGCCAGCAGGAGACAAGGGGATCAGCACGAGCAGTACTTC.

This clone was counted a single time. The chain joins TRBV6-6 to TRBJ2-7; D uncertain. The CDR3 covers 14 residues. Trimming cost V 6 bases and J 3 bases, with 15 bases left between them. CDR1 MNHNY and CDR2 SVGAGI come from the germline V gene (reference sequence). For the CDR3, the DNA is TGTGCCAGCAGCTCTCGGAGATCCGACTACGAGCAGTACTTC. Protein sequence: CASSSRRSDYEQYF.

The gene calls are TRBV19 and TRBJ2-2, with D unresolved. V dropped 0 bases and J dropped 3 bases, with 8 bases sitting between them. This CDR3 has 15 residues. Germline CDR1 LNHDA, CDR2 SQIVND (reference sequence). The CDR3: CASSIDQGYTGELFF. CDR3 DNA sequence: TGTGCCAGTAGTATAGATCAAGGATACACCGGGGAGCTGTTTTTT.

The V call is TRBV27, the J call TRBJ2-3, with a weak D call TRBD2 (6 bases). The V end lost 7 bases, the J end lost 0 bases, and 11 bases lay between the germline ends. Germline V CDR1 and CDR2: MNHEY, SMNVEV (reference sequence). The CDR3 length is 14 residues. The CDR3 DNA sequence: TGTGCCAGCATTGGGACTGCTAGCACAGATACGCAGTATTTT. This translates into CASIGTASTDTQYF.

V is TRBV4-3 and J is TRBJ2-3; D might be TRBD1 (6 bases). Trimming stripped 0 bases from V and 6 bases from J, with 13 bases between. CDR3 length: 15 residues. The germline V gene has CDR1 LGHNA and CDR2 YSLEER. The CDR3 region has the DNA TGCGCCAGCAGCCAAGATCAGGGGAGCGGTGATACGCAGTATTTT. This encodes CASSQDQGSGDTQYF.

This clone appeared once. The chain combines TRBV27 with TRBJ1-4, with D possibly being TRBD1 (5 bases). The CDR3 length is 15 residues. The germline V and J ends were trimmed by 5 bases and 8 bases, with 18 bases remaining between them. Looked up from germline, CDR1 is MNHEY and CDR2 is SMNVEV (reference sequence). As DNA, the CDR3 is TGTGCCAGCAGTCCATGGGACGGTGGTCCGGAAAAACTGTTTTTT. It codes for CASSPWDGGPEKLFF.

The genes are TRBV5-1 and TRBJ2-7; TRBD2 matches at 14 bases. Germline lookup yields CDR1 SGHRS and CDR2 YFSETQ. This CDR3 is built from 15 residues. The ends lost 3 bases at V and 2 bases at J; junction bases unmatched: 1. The CDR3 spells CASSSGLAGAYEQYF. CDR3 coding DNA: TGCGCCAGCAGCTCGGGACTAGCGGGAGCCTACGAGCAGTACTTC.

The rearrangement links TRBV18 to TRBJ2-1; D possibly corresponds to TRBD1 (7 bases). CDR1 KGHSH and CDR2 LQKENI come from the germline V gene. Trimming stripped 3 bases from V and 6 bases from J, with 12 bases between. This CDR3 comprises 14 residues. The CDR3 spells CASSPQGGGNEQFF. CDR3 bases: TGTGCCAGCTCACCGCAGGGGGGCGGCAATGAGCAGTTCTTC.

This chain connects TRBV27 to TRBJ2-5, with 12 bases aligning to TRBD2. The length of the CDR3 is 19 residues. The V segment lost 3 bases and the J segment 5 bases; nucleotides outside the gene matches: 16. Germline V gene lookup returns CDR1 MNHEY and CDR2 SMNVEV (reference sequence). This CDR3 is CASSFISPSGRARWETQYF. CDR3 in DNA: TGTGCCAGCAGTTTTATATCTCCTAGCGGGAGGGCCCGGTGGGAGACCCAGTACTTC.

This rearrangement joins TRBV29-1 to TRBJ1-1; D is ambiguous. The CDR3 loop spans 10 amino acids. Germline values: CDR1 SQVTM, CDR2 ANQGSEA. CDR3 bases: TGCACTGAGGATAGGAATGAAGCTTTCTTT. Residues: CTEDRNEAFF.

The chain carries TRBV27 and TRBJ1-4, with 9 bases lining up with TRBD1. With V trimmed by 7 bases and J by 8 bases, 11 bases remained unmatched. The CDR3 covers 15 residues. The germline CDR1 and CDR2 sequences are MNHEY and SMNVEV (reference sequence). The DNA of the CDR3 is TGTGCCAGCAAACGAGGAGGGGACAGGGTGGAAAAACTGTTTTTT. This sequence encodes CASKRGGDRVEKLFF.